The rows below give T cell receptor beta chains drawn from one sample of a study of cytomegalovirus exposure and HLA in healthy donors. Profiling relied on immunoSEQ multiplex PCR, and the TCRdb table lists in-frame clones only, not all of them. The table lists about 100,000 clones, 83% of them singletons, with approximately 2.8% in the top ten. Sequenced: PBMCs. The receptors come from a man in his forties in good health and CMV-seronegative. The conserved cysteine and the conserved F or W are not part of the CDR3 here.

J	V	CDR3
TRBJ2-7	TRBV7-3	ASSLISVGSSYKQY
TRBJ2-5	TRBV5-6	ASSLELRETQY
TRBJ1-1	TRBV9	ASTKGTGDTEAF
TRBJ2-5	TRBV20-1	SARASGTQY
TRBJ2-2	TRBV2	ASSGRLYTGGGTTGELF
TRBJ1-3	TRBV11-2	ASSLGTGSGNTIY
TRBJ2-3	TRBV7-3	ASSPTGGTDTQY
TRBJ1-3	TRBV9	ASSVAPSQGNTIY
TRBJ1-4	TRBV11-3	ASSPHDGTGARKLF
TRBJ1-1	TRBV7-2	ASSFLTGNTEAF
TRBJ1-5	TRBV18	ASSPRARQAFDQPQH
TRBJ1-2	TRBV13	ASSLTTEIWGDGGYT
TRBJ2-3	TRBV5-4	ASSLGTASTDTQY
TRBJ1-6	TRBV7-9	ASSLGGSPLH
TRBJ2-7	TRBV7-9	ASSLRTERGEQY
TRBJ2-3	TRBV5-8	ASSPGTRGDTQY
TRBJ1-1	TRBV5-1	ASSLFQGAVNTEAF
TRBJ2-3	TRBV9	ASSETSGGFADTQY
TRBJ1-2	TRBV27	ASSLGVSLYGYT
TRBJ2-7	TRBV18	ASSSPGGRRAYEQY
TRBJ2-5	TRBV19	ASSMVRTSGGYQETQY
TRBJ1-1	TRBV10-1	ASSHLRNTEAF
TRBJ2-7	TRBV5-6	ALHRRDSYEQY